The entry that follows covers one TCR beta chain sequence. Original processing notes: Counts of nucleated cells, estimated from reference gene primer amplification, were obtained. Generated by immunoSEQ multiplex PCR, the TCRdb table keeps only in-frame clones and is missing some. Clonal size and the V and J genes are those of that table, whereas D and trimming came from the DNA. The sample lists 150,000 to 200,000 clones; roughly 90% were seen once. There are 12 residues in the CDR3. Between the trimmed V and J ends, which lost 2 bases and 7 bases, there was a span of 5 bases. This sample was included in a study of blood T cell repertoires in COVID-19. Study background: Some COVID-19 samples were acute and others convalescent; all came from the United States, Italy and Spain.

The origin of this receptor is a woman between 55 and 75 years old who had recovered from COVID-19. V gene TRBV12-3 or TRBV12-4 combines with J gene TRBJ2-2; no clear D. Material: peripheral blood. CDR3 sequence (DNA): TGTGCCAGCAGTTTATTCTTCGGGGAGCTGTTTTTT. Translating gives CASSLFFGELFF.